This note documents a single T cell receptor (beta chain) sequence. Ten or more counts support this clonotype. Its cognate antigen has yet to be identified. Base qualities are not recorded, but no much larger clone differs from it by a single base. The data belong to a study of neurological immune-mediated disorders (dated by TCRdb to about 2019). With respect to the entire study: Among the 35 or so multiple sclerosis patients, relapsing-remitting MS was present in some 31 and secondary progressive MS was present in 3. Peripheral blood TCR-beta repertoires from patients with HTLV-I-associated myelopathy (HAM/TSP), patients with multiple sclerosis, and healthy controls were compared in the study using UMI-based sequencing. Alongside PBMC samples, the set of more than 80 TCR-beta libraries contained longitudinal samples, technical triplicates, and paired CD4+ and CD8+ T-cell subsets that had been sorted. The cohort was made up of 60 to 75 subjects, consisting of about 14 HAM/TSP patients, some 34 multiple sclerosis patients and some 20 healthy controls. Here is what the overall study found, with its caveats: TCR clonal expansion was greatest in HAM/TSP patients and smallest in MS patients, who ranked below even healthy controls. Across subjects, expanded clones never shared an identical CDR3 amino acid sequence, which suggests that the TCR-beta repertoires in every group were private. No clinical or MRI features were associated with the MS cluster, and the authors said that larger cohorts are needed. Repertoires from 18 of 34 MS patients were grouped by phylogenetic analysis into a cluster of related CDR3 sequences, suggesting a possible repertoire-level signature.

Libraries from unsorted PBMCs were made from 2 million PBMCs kept in RNAlater at -80 degrees C until RNA extraction. The multiple sclerosis patients were enrolled in a US clinical protocol that evaluated disease progression with magnetic resonance imaging. Peripheral blood underwent Ficoll-Hypaque density gradient centrifugation to isolate PBMCs, which were then cryopreserved in liquid nitrogen. cDNA synthesis used template-switch 5'RACE with a primer carrying a 10-nucleotide random unique molecular identifier tagging each TCR transcript. Every sequencing run yielded over 170 million TCR-beta sequences covering 15-18 subjects. The RNeasy kit was used for extraction of total RNA. The KAPA Real-time Library Amplification kit was used to amplify TCR-beta VDJ regions with primers for the TCR constant region and the 5'RACE anchor. A first PCR added sample indexes and Illumina adaptors, and a second PCR then raised library yield. After purification with Ampure beads, the TCR product of roughly 650 bp was size-selected on a 2% E-gel SizeSelection system. Before pooling, library quality was checked on a Bioanalyzer, concentration was measured with Qubit, and libraries were quantified with the Kapa Library Quantification kit. An Illumina HiSeq 2500 sequenced the libraries paired-end 2 x 150 bp. To increase sequence diversity, roughly 23-30% phiX was spiked into each library pool. Processing in the source paper ran as follows. Quality-filtered reads were processed with the UMI-based MiGEC pipeline, which removed over 80% of raw TCR sequences during error correction. IMGT germline references were used for aligning VDJ genes, and each clonotype was defined as a unique CDR3 amino acid sequence together with its V-J genes. Clonal expansion, Shannon diversity and CDR3 relatedness (CalcPairwiseDistances, ClusterSamples) were evaluated with VDJtools, and phylogenetic trees were built with CLCbio workbench. Using coefficient-of-variation modelling across technical triplicates, the study counted a clone as expanded if it had at least 8 unique UMIs. Clones were called with MiXCR by TCRdb after fastp trimmed the public reads at Q25, and only in-frame beta chains were retained. Under each unique CDR3 protein, matching rows form one entry showing the most common genes and DNA. The V and J calls come from TCRdb's annotation, not from the publication. The sample contains 45,000 or so distinct CDR3 sequences, just over 3% of them found a single time. Together, the top ten hold approximately 15% of the sample.

Inclusive of the bounding cysteine and phenylalanine, the CDR3 is 16 residues long. Left in the record is the CDR3 DNA by itself, 48 bases read in frame from the first base. Relative to germline, V is missing 3 bases and J is missing 6 bases, with 6 bases of the junction outside any gene match. CDR1 and CDR2, per the germline V gene, are ENHRY and SYGVKD. Recombination connected TRBV10-3 to TRBJ2-1, and 12 junction bases match TRBD2. The source material was PBMCs. The sequence derives from a woman between 45 and 65 years old with multiple sclerosis. CDR3 protein: CAISEVTSGSSNEQFF. The sequenced DNA is TGTGCCATCAGTGAAGTGACTAGCGGGAGCAGCAATGAGCAGTTCTTC.